A single sample gave rise to the 14 T cell receptor beta chains below, sequenced in a study of T cells in localized non-small cell lung cancer. Assay: immunoSEQ multiplex PCR; the TCRdb copy retains only in-frame clones and omits some. This table holds tens of thousands of clones, 87% found once. The sample in question was peripheral blood, obtained before any cancer treatment. Receptor source: a man between 35 and 75 years old with stage I squamous cell lung carcinoma.

V usage is TRBV5-4 and J usage is TRBJ1-4; D is ambiguous. CDR1 SGHNT and CDR2 YYREEE come from the germline V gene (reference sequence). This CDR3 is built from 15 residues. V lost 4 bases and J lost 5, with 15 bases in between. Here the CDR3 reads CASSPGPEKNEKLFF. The CDR3 DNA reads TGTGCCAGCAGCCCAGGACCGGAGAAAAATGAAAAACTGTTTTTT.

The J gene is TRBJ2-1, the V gene TRBV11-2; 14 positions match TRBD2. V shed 5 bases and J 5 bases; nucleotides not matched to a gene: 2. Per germline, CDR1 SGHAT and CDR2 FQNNGV. The length of the CDR3 is 15 residues. In DNA form, the CDR3 reads TGTGCCAGCAGCGCGGGACTAGCGGGGGACAATGAGCAGTTCTTC. It encodes CASSAGLAGDNEQFF.

The CDR3, as DNA: TGTGCCAGCAGCTTGGACACTTCTATTAACTATGGCTACACCTTC. Its protein is CASSLDTSINYGYTF. This chain links TRBV5-4 with TRBJ1-2; the D is unclear. The CDR3 extends over 15 amino acids. The germline gives CDR1 SGHNT, CDR2 YYREEE (reference sequence). V was pared by 0 bases and J by 1 base, with 10 bases between.

The V call is TRBV11-2, the J call TRBJ2-5, with 9 positions matching TRBD1. Germline V gives CDR1 SGHAT, CDR2 FQNNGV. CDR3 size: 15 residues. Trimming cost V 5 bases and J 5 bases; bases outside gene matches: 9. In DNA form, the CDR3 reads TGTGCCAGCAGCCCCTTGGACAGGGGTTGGGAGACCCAGTACTTC. It yields the protein CASSPLDRGWETQYF.

The chain couples TRBV7-2 to TRBJ2-3, with D hard to call. Trimming took off 4 bases at V and 5 bases at J, with 7 bases between the two ends. Germline CDR1 reads SGHTA; CDR2 reads FQGNSA. This CDR3 contains 12 residues. CDR3 sequence reads: CASSYQRDTQYF. CDR3 in DNA: TGTGCCAGCAGCTACCAGCGAGATACGCAGTATTTT.

The CDR3 coding sequence is TGTGCCAGCAGCCGCCCGGGACAATTCTACGAGCAGTACTTC. It codes for CASSRPGQFYEQYF. The chain combines TRBV13 with TRBJ2-7; tentative D call: TRBD1 (6 bases). CDR1 is PRHDT and CDR2 is FYEKMQ in the germline V gene (reference sequence). This CDR3 has 14 residues. With 5 bases removed from V and 3 bases from J, the gap between germline ends came to 14 bases. Supplemented by reference TRBV13 and TRBJ2-7, the full variable domain reads AAGVIQSPRHLIKEKRETATLKCYPIPRHDTVYWYQQGPGQDPQFLISFYEKMQSDKGSIPDRFSAQQFSDYHSELNMSSLELGDSALYFCASSRPGQFYEQYFGPGTRLTVT.

V gene TRBV7-9 combines with J gene TRBJ2-5; 7 bases are a match to TRBD1. V dropped 7 bases and J dropped 5; count of bases not matched to a gene: 13. The CDR3 covers 15 residues. CDR1 is SEHNR, CDR2 FQNEAQ, per germline (reference sequence). This CDR3 is CASTLGGQGGETQYF. As DNA, the CDR3 is TGTGCCAGCACTCTAGGGGGCCAGGGTGGGGAGACCCAGTACTTC.

The chain uses TRBV29-1 and TRBJ1-4; 7 bases agree with TRBD1. This CDR3 is built from 11 residues. Germline V gene data show CDR1 as SQVTM and CDR2 as ANQGSEA. With 2 bases clipped from V and 10 bases from J, the junction kept 1 base outside the gene matches. The CDR3: CSVEWTGKLFF. For the CDR3, the DNA is TGCAGCGTTGAATGGACAGGAAAACTGTTTTTT.

This clone was seen a few times. As DNA, the CDR3 is TGTGCCAGCAGCCAAGATAAGAGCGGGGCTTTCTTT. This translates into CASSQDKSGAFF. V gene TRBV14 combines with J gene TRBJ1-1; the D is unclear. Trimming cost V 0 bases and J 11 bases, with 10 bases left between them. The germline V gene has CDR1 SGHDN and CDR2 FVKESK. The CDR3 has 12 amino acids.

A note on this clone: One end of the junction fails to match germline, which may point to a read error. The chain combines TRBV5-1 with TRBJ2-6; D possibly corresponds to TRBD2 (6 bases). This CDR3 has 15 amino acids. Germline lookup yields CDR1 SGHRS and CDR2 YFSETQ. Here the CDR3 reads CASNLEGTGANVLTF. The CDR3, as DNA: TGCGCCAGCAACTTGGAGGGGACTGGGGCCAACGTCCTGACTTTC.

V gene TRBV18 combines with J gene TRBJ1-2; D is uncertain. The germline V gene encodes CDR1 KGHSH and CDR2 LQKENI. V dropped 6 bases and J dropped 4 bases, with 12 bases sitting between them. The CDR3 sequence is 13 residues long. The CDR3 DNA reads as TGTGCCAGCTCCCCCGAGGAGGGCTATGGCTACACCTTC. Amino acid sequence: CASSPEEGYGYTF.

This chain connects TRBV10-2 to TRBJ1-2; the match to TRBD1 covers 7 bases. After removal of 1 base from V and 2 bases from J, the junction contained 1 base not matched to a gene. Germline CDR1 WSHSY, CDR2 SAAADI. This CDR3 is built from 14 residues. CDR3 nucleotide sequence: TGCGCCAGCAGTGAGTACAGGGGAAACTATGGCTACACCTTC. Protein: CASSEYRGNYGYTF.

J is TRBJ2-7 and V is TRBV11-2; 9 nucleotides align to TRBD1. From germline, CDR1 is SGHAT and CDR2 FQNNGV. V shed 8 bases, J shed 2 bases, and the junction held 4 bases outside the gene matches. The CDR3 runs to 13 residues. The CDR3 coding sequence is TGTGCCAGCGGCGGGACAGGGACCTACGAGCAGTACTTC. Its protein is CASGGTGTYEQYF. Looking up the rest from reference TRBV11-2 and TRBJ2-7 gives the full variable domain: EAGVAQSPRYKIIEKRQSVAFWCNPISGHATLYWYQQILGQGPKLLIQFQNNGVVDDSQLPKDRFSAERLKGVDSTLKIQPAKLEDSAVYLCASGGTGTYEQYFGPGTRLTVT.

This chain joins TRBV28 and TRBJ1-4; D is ambiguous. Germline V gene sequence: CDR1 MDHEN, CDR2 SYDVKM. Trimming shortened V by 7 bases and J by 0 bases, and 15 bases separated the two germline ends. The CDR3 contains 16 residues. This CDR3 is CASKKGRAATNEKLFF. The DNA for the CDR3 is TGTGCCAGCAAAAAGGGCCGAGCGGCAACTAATGAAAAACTGTTTTTT.